What follows are 25 T cell receptor beta chains derived from one specimen sequenced in a study of patients and donors after allogeneic stem cell transplantation. TCRdb called the RT-PCR reads again in MiXCR, with one record for every CDR3 protein. Counted here are about 160,000 distinct CDR3 sequences, roughly 31% occurring once; the ten biggest clones make up about 3.3%. The sample comprised blood, either unsorted or a sorted T cell fraction (not recorded which). The receptors come from a human donor who was either an allogeneic HSCT recipient or a stem cell or donor lymphocyte infusion donor (not recorded which). It is not recorded whose cells these are; they may come from a transplant donor.

The chain recombines TRBV28 with TRBJ2-1; 13 positions match TRBD2. Trimming at V came to 5 bases and at J to 4 bases, leaving 14 bases not matched to a gene. The CDR3 length is 19 residues. The germline gives CDR1 MDHEN, CDR2 SYDVKM. CDR3 amino acids: CASSPSTSGRAAGYNEQFF. The CDR3 nucleotides read TGTGCCAGCAGTCCCTCAACTAGCGGGAGGGCCGCGGGTTACAATGAGCAGTTCTTC.

This clonotype was seen a few times. V is TRBV5-1 and J is TRBJ1-5; D call uncertain. CDR3 length: 14 amino acids. The ends were cut back, 4 bases at V and 6 bases at J, with 14 bases in the middle. Germline V gene data show CDR1 as SGHRS and CDR2 as YFSETQ. The CDR3 region has the DNA TGCGCCAGCAGCCCGACGGGTCCGCCTCAGCCCCAGCATTTT. Its translation: CASSPTGPPQPQHF.

This chain joins TRBV7-9 and TRBJ2-5; D uncertain. Germline CDR1 is SEHNR and CDR2 is FQNEAQ (reference sequence). The CDR3 length is 12 residues. V was cut by 5 bases and J by 3 bases, with 7 bases left in between. In DNA, the CDR3 is TGTGCCAGCAGCCTGACCGAAGAGACCCAGTACTTC. It is translated as CASSLTEETQYF.

This clonotype has a count of ten or more. The chain combines TRBV4-1 with TRBJ1-4; the match to TRBD1 covers 7 bases. There are 14 residues in the CDR3. Trimming took 4 bases from V and 6 from J; bases not matched to a gene: 5. Germline CDR1 and CDR2: MGHRA and YSYEKL. CDR3 sequence (DNA): TGCGCCAGCAGCCCAACGGGACAGTATGAAAAACTGTTTTTT. Protein product: CASSPTGQYEKLFF.

The V gene is TRBV28, the J gene TRBJ2-4, with D possibly TRBD1 on 6 matching bases. Between the trimmed V and J ends, which lost 5 bases and 4 bases, there was a span of 12 bases. Germline CDR1 reads MDHEN; CDR2 reads SYDVKM. The CDR3 runs 14 residues. CDR3 sequence (DNA): TGTGCCAGCAGTAGGACAGAGAGAAAAAACATTCAGTACTTC. Translation: CASSRTERKNIQYF. Complete variable domain (other parts from reference TRBV28 and TRBJ2-4): DVKVTQSSRYLVKRTGEKVFLECVQDMDHENMFWYRQDPGLGLRLIYFSYDVKMKEKGDIPEGYSVSREKKERFSLILESASTNQTSMYLCASSRTERKNIQYFGAGTRLSVL.

The V and J genes are TRBV29-1 and TRBJ2-5, with D possibly being TRBD1 or TRBD2 (5 bases each). Trimming took 3 bases from V and 2 from J, leaving 13 bases between them. Germline V gene lookup returns CDR1 SQVTM and CDR2 ANQGSEA. CDR3 length: 14 amino acids. As DNA, the CDR3 is TGCAGCGTTGAGAGATCGGGGCTACAAGAGACCCAGTACTTC. Amino acid sequence: CSVERSGLQETQYF.

On this clonotype itself: The junction differs from germline at one of its ends, possibly a read error. This sequence joins TRBV27 and TRBJ2-1; D perhaps matches TRBD2 (7 bases). The length of the CDR3 is 12 residues. CDR1 and CDR2 from the germline V gene are MNHEY and SMNVEV (reference sequence). CDR3 DNA sequence: TGTGCCAGCAGTTTAGGGGGCGGGAGCCCCAACTTC. It codes for CASSLGGGSPNF.

This clonotype was detected only a few times. The chain employs TRBV12-3 or TRBV12-4 and TRBJ2-1; TRBD2 matches 9 bases. The V and J ends lost 4 bases and 8 bases, in that order; junction bases with no gene match: 6. The CDR3 spans 14 residues. The CDR3 region is CASSSAAGGDEQFF. The DNA for the CDR3 is TGTGCCAGCAGTTCTGCAGCGGGAGGCGATGAGCAGTTCTTC.

V is TRBV20-1 and J is TRBJ2-1, with 9 bases matching TRBD2. This CDR3 contains 14 residues. Germline trimming cut 5 bases from V and 0 bases from J; bases unmatched to any gene: 2. The germline gives CDR1 DFQATT, CDR2 SNEGSKA (reference sequence). CDR3 in DNA: TGCAGTGCTTATAGCGGGAGCTCCTACAATGAGCAGTTCTTC. Translated, it gives CSAYSGSSYNEQFF.

This rearrangement joins TRBV4-3 to TRBJ2-3; D is uncertain. Germline values: CDR1 LGHNA, CDR2 YSLEER. V gave up 1 base and J gave up 5 bases, with 7 bases separating them. There are 13 residues in the CDR3. The CDR3 DNA is TGCGCCAGCAGCCAAGCTTATGTAGATACGCAGTATTTT. Its protein is CASSQAYVDTQYF.

The genes are TRBV11-3 and TRBJ2-1; D gene unclear. Germline V lookup: CDR1 SGHNT, CDR2 YENEEA. V dropped 5 bases and J dropped 6 bases, with 14 bases sitting between them. The CDR3 extends over 14 amino acids. The CDR3, as DNA: TGTGCCAGCAGCGGCTTTGGGTCCAGCAATGAGCAGTTCTTC. It codes for CASSGFGSSNEQFF.

This clonotype was seen at least ten times. The rearrangement uses TRBV12-3 or TRBV12-4 and TRBJ1-1; 11 nucleotides agree with TRBD1. V was clipped by 6 bases and J by 4 bases; unmatched bases: 4. This CDR3 has 14 residues. The CDR3 DNA is TGTGCCAGCAGGGGTGGACAGGGGGCCACTGAAGCTTTCTTT. It specifies CASRGGQGATEAFF.

The chain couples TRBV27 to TRBJ2-3; D gene unclear. Germline V gives CDR1 MNHEY, CDR2 SMNVEV (reference sequence). The V end was cut by 8 bases, the J end by 0 bases, with 12 bases between. The CDR3 is 14 residues long. CDR3 in DNA: TGTGCCAGCGCCCCTCTGGGGAGCACAGATACGCAGTATTTT. This encodes CASAPLGSTDTQYF.

The CDR3 DNA reads TGTGCCAGCAGCGGTAAGAGGGGTCGTCGAGTCATGAACACTGAAGCTTTCTTT. It yields the protein CASSGKRGRRVMNTEAFF. The chain links TRBV5-5 to TRBJ1-1; maybe TRBD1 (5 bases). Germline CDR1 is SGHKS and CDR2 is YYEKEE (reference sequence). Trimming shortened V by 4 bases and J by 0 bases, and 22 bases separated the two germline ends. The CDR3 has 18 residues.

This rearrangement joins TRBV20-1 to TRBJ2-1; D uncertain. The V end was cut by 0 bases, the J end by 6 bases, with 9 bases between. Germline CDR1 DFQATT, CDR2 SNEGSKA (reference sequence). The CDR3 covers 13 residues. The CDR3 here is CSARDFSSNEQFF. The CDR3, as DNA: TGCAGTGCTAGAGATTTTAGCAGCAATGAGCAGTTCTTC.

This clonotype has only a few counts. The chain is built from TRBV6-5 and TRBJ1-2; TRBD1 matches at 9 bases. CDR1 is MNHEY, CDR2 SVGAGI, per germline. Trimming removed 8 bases from V and 3 bases from J; junction bases left unmatched: 13. The CDR3 runs 16 residues. The CDR3 region is CASLSRDRVKDYGYTF. The CDR3 nucleotides read TGTGCCAGCCTGTCCCGGGACAGGGTTAAGGACTATGGCTACACCTTC.

This clonotype turned up a few times. The chain carries TRBV12-3 or TRBV12-4 and TRBJ1-2; D is unresolved. The CDR3 contains 12 residues. With 0 bases removed from V and 8 bases from J, the gap between germline ends came to 7 bases. CDR3 nucleotides: TGTGCCAGCAGTTTAGCAGGGAGAGGCTACACCTTC. It is translated as CASSLAGRGYTF.

The chain recombines TRBV7-2 with TRBJ1-1; D perhaps matches TRBD1 (6 bases). The CDR3 length is 14 residues. Trimming removed 2 bases at V and 5 bases at J, with 12 bases between. Germline V gene sequence: CDR1 SGHTA, CDR2 FQGNSA. The CDR3 sequence: CASSLQGPGTEAFF. The DNA of the CDR3 is TGTGCCAGCAGCTTACAGGGGCCGGGGACTGAAGCTTTCTTT.

This chain connects TRBV20-1 to TRBJ1-4, with D uncertain. Trimming shortened V by 2 bases and J by 8 bases, and 6 bases separated the two germline ends. The CDR3 covers 11 residues. Germline CDR1 reads DFQATT; CDR2 reads SNEGSKA (reference sequence). For the CDR3, the DNA is TGCAGTGCTAGAATGGGAGAAAAACTGTTTTTT. Protein product: CSARMGEKLFF.

The table lists this clonotype with a few counts. V and J are TRBV6-5 and TRBJ2-7, with D possibly TRBD1 on 6 matching bases. V gave up 2 bases and J gave up 3 bases, with 11 bases separating them. Germline assignment: CDR1 MNHEY and CDR2 SVGAGI. The CDR3 consists of 14 residues. CDR3 sequence: CASSYGGHLYEQYF. The CDR3 region has the DNA TGTGCCAGCAGTTACGGGGGACACCTCTACGAGCAGTACTTC.

This clonotype has just a few counts. This chain connects TRBV15 to TRBJ2-1; D unclear. The CDR3 has 17 residues. Germline lookup yields CDR1 LNHNV and CDR2 YYDKDF (reference sequence). V lost 0 bases and J 7 bases, leaving 19 bases between the germline ends. CDR3 coding DNA: TGTGCCACCAGCAGAGATCCCCCTTCCACAGCTAGGAATGAGCAGTTCTTC. Residues: CATSRDPPSTARNEQFF.

This clonotype came up a few times. V usage is TRBV6-5 and J usage is TRBJ2-2; D not certain. Per the germline V gene, CDR1 is MNHEY and CDR2 is SVGAGI. This CDR3 comprises 13 residues. V was cut by 2 bases and J by 6 bases, with 7 bases left in between. The chain's CDR3 is CASSYLGPGELFF. Written as DNA, the CDR3 is TGTGCCAGCAGTTACCTCGGACCCGGGGAGCTGTTTTTT.

This chain uses TRBV3-1 with TRBJ1-4; no firm D call. The CDR3 has 12 residues. V gave up 0 bases and J gave up 10 bases, with 6 bases separating them. The germline CDR1 and CDR2 sequences are LGHDT and YNNKEL (reference sequence). CDR3 nucleotide sequence: TGTGCCAGCAGCCAAGATCGCTTAAAACTGTTTTTT. Translated: CASSQDRLKLFF.

The chain uses TRBV7-8 and TRBJ2-3; weak D call: TRBD1 (6 bases). This CDR3 contains 15 residues. CDR1 and CDR2 (germline): SGHVS, FQNEAQ. V shed 0 bases and J shed 7 bases, with 14 bases lying between them. The CDR3 DNA reads TGTGCCAGCAGCTTAGCAGGGGGATCCTTACATACGCAGTATTTT. Translation: CASSLAGGSLHTQYF.

A few counts support this clonotype. The rearrangement uses TRBV9 and TRBJ2-2, with D possibly TRBD1 on 5 matching bases. The CDR3 has 15 amino acids. V was shortened by 0 bases and J by 5 bases, with 11 bases between the two germline ends. Germline CDR1 is SGDLS and CDR2 is YYNGEE. CDR3 sequence reads: CASSVAGQMTGELFF. The CDR3 nucleotides are TGTGCCAGCAGCGTAGCTGGACAAATGACCGGGGAGCTGTTTTTT. Filled out from reference TRBV9 and TRBJ2-2, the complete variable domain reads DSGVTQTPKHLITATGQRVTLRCSPRSGDLSVYWYQQSLDQGLQFLIQYYNGEERAKGNILERFSAQQFPDLHSELNLSSLELGDSALYFCASSVAGQMTGELFFGEGSRLTVL.